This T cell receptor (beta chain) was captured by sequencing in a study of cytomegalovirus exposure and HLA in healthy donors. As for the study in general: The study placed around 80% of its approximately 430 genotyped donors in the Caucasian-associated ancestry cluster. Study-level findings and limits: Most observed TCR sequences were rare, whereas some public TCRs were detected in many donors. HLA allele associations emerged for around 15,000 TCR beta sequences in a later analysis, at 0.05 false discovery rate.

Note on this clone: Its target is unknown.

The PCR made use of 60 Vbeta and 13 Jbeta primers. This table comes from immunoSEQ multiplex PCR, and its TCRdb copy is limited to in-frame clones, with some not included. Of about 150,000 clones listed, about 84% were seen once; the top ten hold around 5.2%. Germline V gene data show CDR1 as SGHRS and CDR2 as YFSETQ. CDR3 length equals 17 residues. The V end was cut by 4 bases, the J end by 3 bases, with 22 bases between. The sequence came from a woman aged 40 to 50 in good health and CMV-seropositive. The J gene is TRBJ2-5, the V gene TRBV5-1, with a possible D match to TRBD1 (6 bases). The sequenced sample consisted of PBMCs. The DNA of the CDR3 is TGCGCCAGCAGCACTACTATTCTTCAGGGGTTGGAAGAGACCCAGTACTTC. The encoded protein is CASSTTILQGLEETQYF.